This is a list of T cell receptor beta chains from one sample in a study of human T cells and chemical hapten exposure. TCRdb reprocessed the RACE reads via MiXCR and lists one record per CDR3 protein. This table holds 150,000 to 200,000 distinct CDR3 sequences, around 15% found once. The specimen was whole blood, collected in connection with sensitization to the hapten diphenylcyclopropenone (DPC). The receptors were sampled from a woman younger than 45 with alopecia areata. Some clones in this sample may be carry-over from other donors' samples. Each CDR3 is given with its conserved first and last residue. D genes are given only for firm matches. Clone size, where shown, is once, few, many, or a class for clones that have expanded.

clone_size: few; v_call: TRBV29-1; j_call: TRBJ2-7; d_call: TRBD2; cdr3_nt: TGCAGCGTTGTCCTAGCGGGAGGGCCGACCTACGAGCAGTACTTC; cdr3_aa: CSVVLAGGPTYEQYF
clone_size: many; v_call: TRBV29-1; j_call: TRBJ2-7; d_call: .; cdr3_nt: TGCAGCGTTGAAGAGCCCGGGTTCGAGCAGTACTTC; cdr3_aa: CSVEEPGFEQYF
clone_size: .; v_call: TRBV7-3; j_call: TRBJ2-6; d_call: .; cdr3_nt: TGTGCCAGCAGCTTAATTCCTGGGGCCAACGTCCTGACTTTC; cdr3_aa: CASSLIPGANVLTF
clone_size: .; v_call: TRBV4-2; j_call: TRBJ1-6; d_call: .; cdr3_nt: TGTGCCAGCAGCCCGACAGAAGGCGGGTATAATTCACCCCTCCACTTT; cdr3_aa: CASSPTEGGYNSPLHF
clone_size: few; v_call: TRBV6-5; j_call: TRBJ2-3; d_call: .; cdr3_nt: TGTGCCAGCAGTTACACGGGATACACAGATACGCAGTATTTT; cdr3_aa: CASSYTGYTDTQYF
clone_size: .; v_call: TRBV19; j_call: TRBJ1-5; d_call: TRBD1; cdr3_nt: TGTGCCAGTAGTATCCCAAGACAGGGCGGCAATCAGCCCCAGCATTTT; cdr3_aa: CASSIPRQGGNQPQHF
clone_size: few; v_call: TRBV7-2; j_call: TRBJ2-2; d_call: .; cdr3_nt: TGTGCCAGCAGCTCTGCGACGGCTTATACCGGGGAGCTGTTTTTT; cdr3_aa: CASSSATAYTGELFF
clone_size: .; v_call: TRBV29-1; j_call: TRBJ2-1; d_call: TRBD2; cdr3_nt: TGCAGCGTTGTGCGGCTAGCGGGAGGAAATGAGCAGTTCTTC; cdr3_aa: CSVVRLAGGNEQFF
clone_size: many; v_call: TRBV9; j_call: TRBJ2-7; d_call: TRBD1; cdr3_nt: TGTGCCAGCAGCGGGCGGAGGGGGACAGGGCCCCTCGAGCAGTACTTC; cdr3_aa: CASSGRRGTGPLEQYF
clone_size: .; v_call: TRBV4-2; j_call: TRBJ1-2; d_call: .; cdr3_nt: TGTGCCAGCAGCCAAGATGGCATCTATGGCTACACCTTC; cdr3_aa: CASSQDGIYGYTF
clone_size: .; v_call: TRBV2; j_call: TRBJ2-5; d_call: .; cdr3_nt: TGTGCCAGCGGAGGGGACCCGGGTGAGACCCAGTACTTC; cdr3_aa: CASGGDPGETQYF
clone_size: many; v_call: TRBV7-3; j_call: TRBJ2-7; d_call: TRBD2; cdr3_nt: TGTGCCAGCAGCTCTAGCGGGGGTTACGAGCAGTACTTC; cdr3_aa: CASSSSGGYEQYF
clone_size: many; v_call: TRBV7-6; j_call: TRBJ1-5; d_call: .; cdr3_nt: TGTGCCAGCAGCTTAGATGGCGGGAGATGGGATCAGCCCCAGCATTTT; cdr3_aa: CASSLDGGRWDQPQHF